These T cell receptor beta chains were read from a single sample in a study of T cell repertoires in cytomegalovirus infection. In TCRdb, the reads were re-called with MiXCR into one record per CDR3 protein. The sample yields a few hundred thousand distinct CDR3 sequences, 17% seen once. The sample taken for sequencing was CD8+ T cells from PBMCs. Source of these receptors: a human donor in good health (CMV status not recorded). Some clones in this sample may be carry-over from other donors' samples. Both conserved end residues are part of each CDR3. A D gene is named only where the DNA matches it firmly. A clone size is listed for some rows: how often the clone was seen (once, few, many), or a class if it is expanded.

NA	NA	TRBJ2-5	TRBV6-1	CASSKTEIQETQYF	TGTGCCAGCAGTAAGACAGAGATTCAAGAGACCCAGTACTTC
TRBD1	NA	TRBJ1-3	TRBV19	CASSFGTGGLNTIYF	TGTGCCAGTAGTTTCGGGACAGGTGGCTTGAACACCATATATTTT
TRBD2	few	TRBJ2-1	TRBV20-1	CSAREPAGMSYNEQFF	TGCAGTGCTAGAGAGCCAGCGGGGATGAGTTACAATGAGCAGTTCTTC
TRBD2	NA	TRBJ2-1	TRBV12-3/TRBV12-4	CASSPRGLAGGSYNEQFF	TGTGCCAGCAGTCCCCGGGGACTAGCGGGGGGGTCCTACAATGAGCAGTTCTTC
NA	NA	TRBJ2-1	TRBV7-3	CASSESFGARGEQFF	TGTGCCAGCAGCGAATCCTTTGGGGCGCGGGGTGAGCAGTTCTTC
NA	NA	TRBJ1-1	TRBV5-5	CASSLAGLVAEAFF	TGTGCCAGCAGCTTGGCTGGTTTAGTTGCGGAAGCTTTCTTT
NA	NA	TRBJ1-1	TRBV4-2	CASSQVSVGTEAFF	TGTGCCAGCAGCCAAGTGTCGGTAGGCACTGAAGCTTTCTTT
NA	NA	TRBJ1-6	TRBV5-1	CASSPRDATVRGNSPLHF	TGCGCCAGCAGCCCGAGGGACGCGACGGTTAGGGGAAATTCACCCCTCCACTTT
TRBD1	few	TRBJ2-7	TRBV14	CASSQAWGQGADEQYF	TGTGCCAGCAGCCAAGCTTGGGGACAGGGGGCCGACGAGCAGTACTTC
NA	NA	TRBJ2-7	TRBV29-1	CSVQGGEVSYEQYF	TGCAGCGTCCAGGGGGGGGAAGTAAGCTACGAGCAGTACTTC
TRBD2	many	TRBJ2-7	TRBV7-2	CASSFGTSRTYEQYF	TGTGCCAGCAGCTTCGGGACTAGTAGGACCTACGAGCAGTACTTC
TRBD1	few	TRBJ1-2	TRBV7-9	CASSLTGGDYGYTF	TGTGCCAGCAGCTTGACAGGGGGCGACTATGGCTACACCTTC
NA	many	TRBJ1-1	TRBV5-6	CASSLAGGRKNTEAFF	TGTGCCAGCAGCTTGGCGGGCGGCAGAAAGAACACTGAAGCTTTCTTT
TRBD1	many	TRBJ1-1	TRBV6-2/TRBV6-3	CASSSTGGTEAFF	TGTGCCAGCAGCTCTACAGGGGGCACTGAAGCTTTCTTT
NA	many	TRBJ1-2	TRBV12-3/TRBV12-4	CASSLRQDYGYTF	TGTGCCAGCAGTTTACGACAGGACTATGGCTACACCTTC
TRBD2	many	TRBJ2-5	TRBV6-2/TRBV6-3	CASSFRLLLAGGPVQETQYF	TGTGCCAGCAGTTTTCGTCTTCTACTAGCGGGGGGGCCCGTACAAGAGACCCAGTACTTC
TRBD1	few	TRBJ1-5	TRBV28	CASSSLQGPQPQHF	TGTGCCAGCAGTTCACTACAGGGGCCCCAGCCCCAGCATTTT
NA	few	TRBJ2-1	TRBV6-1	CASSTGPYNEQFF	TGTGCCAGCAGCACAGGGCCATACAATGAGCAGTTCTTC
NA	NA	TRBJ2-7	TRBV13	CASSFMRGIYEQYF	TGTGCCAGCAGCTTCATGAGGGGAATCTACGAGCAGTACTTC
TRBD1	few	TRBJ1-1	TRBV6-2/TRBV6-3	CASGDSMNTEAFF	TGTGCCAGCGGGGACAGCATGAACACTGAAGCTTTCTTT
TRBD2	few	TRBJ2-2	TRBV20-1	CSARDRGAGELFF	TGCAGTGCTAGAGATCGGGGGGCCGGGGAGCTGTTTTTT
NA	many	TRBJ1-5	TRBV27	CASSLSGGNSNQPQHF	TGTGCCAGCAGTTTATCGGGCGGGAATAGCAATCAGCCCCAGCATTTT
NA	many	TRBJ2-7	TRBV7-8	CASSLGSGEQYF	TGTGCCAGCAGCTTAGGTTCGGGCGAGCAGTACTTC
TRBD1	NA	TRBJ1-1	TRBV11-2	CASSFSGQGVRNTEAFF	TGTGCCAGCAGCTTCTCAGGACAGGGGGTAAGGAACACTGAAGCTTTCTTT
NA	NA	TRBJ1-2	TRBV6-1	CASSVTGYGYTF	TGTGCCAGCAGTGTAACGGGCTATGGCTACACCTTC
NA	NA	TRBJ1-1	TRBV27	CASSPGFGPEAFF	TGTGCCAGCAGCCCTGGGTTCGGGCCTGAAGCTTTCTTT
TRBD2	many	TRBJ2-1	TRBV7-2	CASSFLAGGLNEQFF	TGTGCCAGCAGCTTCCTAGCGGGGGGTCTCAATGAGCAGTTCTTC
NA	few	TRBJ1-2	TRBV7-1	CASSRVDSYYGYTF	TGTGCCAGCAGTCGAGTGGATTCCTACTATGGCTACACCTTC
NA	few	TRBJ1-6	TRBV12-3/TRBV12-4	CASRPGAKNSPLHF	TGTGCCAGCAGACCGGGGGCGAAAAATTCACCCCTCCACTTT
TRBD1	NA	TRBJ2-7	TRBV9	CASSSPSGTGNPSYEQYF	TGTGCCAGCAGCTCACCCTCCGGGACAGGGAACCCATCCTACGAGCAGTACTTC
NA	NA	TRBJ2-7	TRBV20-1	CSALLPTTEQYF	TGCAGTGCTCTCTTACCTACAACCGAGCAGTACTTC
NA	NA	TRBJ2-1	TRBV6-6	CATFQGEAPGEQFF	TGTGCCACGTTCCAGGGAGAAGCTCCCGGTGAGCAGTTCTTC
TRBD1	few	TRBJ1-1	TRBV5-4	CASSTGQGLLNTEAFF	TGTGCCAGCAGCACTGGACAGGGCCTATTGAACACTGAAGCTTTCTTT
NA	NA	TRBJ2-3	TRBV5-6	CASSLVGPDTQYF	TGTGCCAGCAGCTTGGTGGGCCCAGATACGCAGTATTTT
NA	many	TRBJ2-7	TRBV19	CASSTGVEQYF	TGTGCCAGTAGTACCGGGGTCGAGCAGTACTTC
NA	NA	TRBJ1-2	TRBV29-1	CSVDEQDPLLYGYTF	TGCAGCGTTGATGAACAGGATCCCCTCCTTTATGGCTACACCTTC
NA	few	TRBJ1-5	TRBV20-1	CSARGPAAGPQHF	TGCAGTGCTAGGGGTCCGGCCGCGGGGCCCCAGCATTTT
NA	few	TRBJ2-7	TRBV11-2	CASSLLEGGSYEQYF	TGTGCCAGCAGCTTACTCGAGGGGGGGTCTTACGAGCAGTACTTC
NA	many	TRBJ2-1	TRBV7-9	CASSFGGPLERQFF	TGTGCCAGCAGCTTCGGGGGGCCCTTGGAAAGGCAGTTCTTC
TRBD1	NA	TRBJ2-7	TRBV20-1	CSATGQGAKQYF	TGCAGTGCAACCGGACAGGGGGCGAAGCAGTACTTC
TRBD2	few	TRBJ2-3	TRBV20-1	CSASLSLAGGFRDTQYF	TGCAGTGCTTCCCTATCTCTAGCGGGGGGCTTCCGGGATACGCAGTATTTT
TRBD2	NA	TRBJ2-7	TRBV7-3	CASSLAGGPPYEQYF	TGTGCCAGCAGCTTAGCGGGGGGCCCTCCCTACGAGCAGTACTTC
NA	NA	TRBJ1-2	TRBV20-1	CSARVSNYGYTF	TGCAGTGCTAGGGTCTCTAACTATGGCTACACCTTC
TRBD1	many	TRBJ2-7	TRBV6-1	CASSHRGLSYEQYF	TGTGCCAGCAGCCACAGGGGGCTCTCATACGAGCAGTACTTC
TRBD1	NA	TRBJ1-2	TRBV10-3	CAISESPGGYGYTF	TGTGCCATCAGTGAGTCACCAGGGGGCTATGGCTACACCTTC
TRBD1	few	TRBJ1-1	TRBV10-3	CASTGENTEAFF	TGTGCCAGTACAGGGGAGAACACTGAAGCTTTCTTT
NA	many	TRBJ1-5	TRBV7-9	CASRDKNQPQHF	TGTGCCAGCCGGGACAAGAATCAGCCCCAGCATTTT
NA	few	TRBJ2-6	TRBV28	CASSLSISGANVLTF	TGTGCCAGCAGTTTGAGCATCTCTGGGGCCAACGTCCTGACTTTC